This T cell receptor beta chain emerged from a study of cytomegalovirus exposure and HLA in healthy donors. Germline V gives CDR1 MNHEY, CDR2 SVGAGI. Trimming cost V 4 bases and J 1 base, with 10 bases left between them. CDR3 length: 14 amino acids. The study's findings and limits: When a later analysis was performed, an Asian-associated ancestry cluster reportedly had fewer N-insertions than the approximately 700-donor mean. Both high specificity and high sensitivity reportedly marked the classifier's diagnosis of cytomegalovirus status.

Notes on this clone: The antigen is unknown.

60 Vbeta and 13 Jbeta primers were used in PCR. TCRdb's copy holds only in-frame clones and misses some; the assay was immunoSEQ multiplex PCR. Among 70,000 to 100,000 clones listed, 60% to 80% were seen once. Material for sequencing was PBMCs. The chain recombines TRBV6-5 with TRBJ1-2, with a weak D call TRBD1 (5 bases). The receptor was isolated from a woman in her fifties or sixties in good health and CMV-seropositive. The CDR3 spells CASSSLTVNYGYTF. In DNA form, the CDR3 reads TGTGCCAGCAGTTCCCTGACAGTTAACTATGGCTACACCTTC.